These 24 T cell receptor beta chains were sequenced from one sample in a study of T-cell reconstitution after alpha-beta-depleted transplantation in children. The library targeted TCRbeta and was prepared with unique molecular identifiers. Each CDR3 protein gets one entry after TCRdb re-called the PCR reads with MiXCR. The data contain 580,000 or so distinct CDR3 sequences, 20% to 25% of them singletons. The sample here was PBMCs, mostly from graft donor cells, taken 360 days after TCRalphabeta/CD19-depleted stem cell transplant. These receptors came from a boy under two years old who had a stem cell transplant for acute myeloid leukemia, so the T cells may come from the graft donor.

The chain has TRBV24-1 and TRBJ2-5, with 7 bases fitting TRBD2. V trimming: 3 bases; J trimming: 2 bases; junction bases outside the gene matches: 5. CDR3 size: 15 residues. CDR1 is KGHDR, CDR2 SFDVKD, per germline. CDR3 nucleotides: TGTGCCACCAGTGATCCACCTAGCGGACAAGAGACCCAGTACTTC. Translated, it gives CATSDPPSGQETQYF.

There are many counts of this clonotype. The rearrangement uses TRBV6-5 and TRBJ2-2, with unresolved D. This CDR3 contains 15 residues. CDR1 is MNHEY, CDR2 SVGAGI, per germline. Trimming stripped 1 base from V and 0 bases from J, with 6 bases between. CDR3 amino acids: CASSYWQANTGELFF. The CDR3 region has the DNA TGTGCCAGCAGTTACTGGCAGGCGAACACCGGGGAGCTGTTTTTT.

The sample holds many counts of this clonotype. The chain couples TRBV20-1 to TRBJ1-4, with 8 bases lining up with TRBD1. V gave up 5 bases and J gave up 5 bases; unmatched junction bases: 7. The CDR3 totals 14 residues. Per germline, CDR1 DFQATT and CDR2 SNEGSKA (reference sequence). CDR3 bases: TGCAGTGCTGCACCAGGGGGCGCGAATGAAAAACTGTTTTTT. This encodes CSAAPGGANEKLFF.

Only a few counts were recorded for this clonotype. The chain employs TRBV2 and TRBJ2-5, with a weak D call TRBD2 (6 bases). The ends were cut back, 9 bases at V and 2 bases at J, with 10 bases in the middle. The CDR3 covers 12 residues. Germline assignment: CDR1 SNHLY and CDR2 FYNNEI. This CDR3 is CASQGLQETQYF. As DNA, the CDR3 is TGTGCCAGTCAGGGACTTCAAGAGACCCAGTACTTC.

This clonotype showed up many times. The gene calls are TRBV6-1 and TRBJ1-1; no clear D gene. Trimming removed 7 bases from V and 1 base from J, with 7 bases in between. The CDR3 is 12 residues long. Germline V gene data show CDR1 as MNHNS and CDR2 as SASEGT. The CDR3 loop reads CASIRTNTEAFF. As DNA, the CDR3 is TGTGCCAGCATAAGGACGAACACTGAAGCTTTCTTT.

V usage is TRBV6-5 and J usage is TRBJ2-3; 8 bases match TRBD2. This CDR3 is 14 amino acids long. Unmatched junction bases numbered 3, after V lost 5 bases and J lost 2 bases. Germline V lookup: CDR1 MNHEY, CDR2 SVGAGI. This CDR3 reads CASSTSGLTDTQYF. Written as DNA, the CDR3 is TGTGCCAGCAGTACTAGCGGACTCACAGATACGCAGTATTTT.

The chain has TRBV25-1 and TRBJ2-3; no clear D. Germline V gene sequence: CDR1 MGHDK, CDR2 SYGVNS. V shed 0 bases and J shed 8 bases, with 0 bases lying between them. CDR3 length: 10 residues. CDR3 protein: CASSEYTQYF. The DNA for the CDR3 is TGTGCCAGCAGTGAATATACGCAGTATTTT.

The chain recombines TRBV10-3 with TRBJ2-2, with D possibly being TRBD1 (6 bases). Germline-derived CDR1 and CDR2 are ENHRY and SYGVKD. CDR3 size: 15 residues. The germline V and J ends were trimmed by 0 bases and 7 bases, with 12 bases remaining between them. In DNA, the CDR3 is TGTGCCATCAGTGAGTCGGGGGCCCCGGACGGGGAGCTGTTTTTT. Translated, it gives CAISESGAPDGELFF.

As DNA, the CDR3 is TGTGCCAGCAGTTTCGCGGTACTTGAGACCCAGTACTTC. Amino acids: CASSFAVLETQYF. The chain has TRBV12-3 or TRBV12-4 and TRBJ2-5; D is uncertain. Deletions cut 3 bases from V and 5 bases from J, with 10 bases between. The CDR3 totals 13 residues.

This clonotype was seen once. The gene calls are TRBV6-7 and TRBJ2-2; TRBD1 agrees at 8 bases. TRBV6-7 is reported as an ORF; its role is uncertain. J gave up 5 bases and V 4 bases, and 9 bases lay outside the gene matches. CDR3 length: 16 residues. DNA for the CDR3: TGTGCCAGCAGTTTCTCCCGGACAGGGTCAACCGGGGAGCTGTTTTTT. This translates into CASSFSRTGSTGELFF.

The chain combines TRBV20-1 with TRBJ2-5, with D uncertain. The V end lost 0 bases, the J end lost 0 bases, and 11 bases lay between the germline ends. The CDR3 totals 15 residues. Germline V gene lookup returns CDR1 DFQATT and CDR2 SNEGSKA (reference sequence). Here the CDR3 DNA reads TGCAGTGCTAGAGATCTGAGCAGGAACCAAGAGACCCAGTACTTC. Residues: CSARDLSRNQETQYF.

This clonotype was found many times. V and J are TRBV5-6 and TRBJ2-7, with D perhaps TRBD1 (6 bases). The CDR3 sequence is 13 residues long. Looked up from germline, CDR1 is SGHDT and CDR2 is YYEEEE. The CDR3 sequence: CASSPATGTPIDV. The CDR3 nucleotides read TGTGCCAGCAGCCCAGCGACCGGGACACCCATCGACGTC.

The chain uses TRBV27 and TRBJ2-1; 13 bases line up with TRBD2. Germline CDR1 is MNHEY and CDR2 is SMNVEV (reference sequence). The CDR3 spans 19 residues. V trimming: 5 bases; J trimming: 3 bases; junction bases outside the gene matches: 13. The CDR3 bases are TGTGCCAGCAGTCGACTAGCGGGGGGCCAACGGACTTTCTACAATGAGCAGTTCTTC. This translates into CASSRLAGGQRTFYNEQFF.

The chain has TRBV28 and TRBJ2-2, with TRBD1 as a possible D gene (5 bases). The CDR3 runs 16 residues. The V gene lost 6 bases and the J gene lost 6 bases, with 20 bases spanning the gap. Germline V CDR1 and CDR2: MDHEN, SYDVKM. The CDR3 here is CASRYLDRIIPGELFF. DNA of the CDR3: TGTGCCAGCAGATACCTCGACAGAATAATACCCGGGGAGCTGTTTTTT.

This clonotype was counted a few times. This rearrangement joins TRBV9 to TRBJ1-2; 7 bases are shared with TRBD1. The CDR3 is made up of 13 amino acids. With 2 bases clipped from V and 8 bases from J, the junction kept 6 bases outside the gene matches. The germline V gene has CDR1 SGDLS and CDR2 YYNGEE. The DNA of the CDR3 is TGTGCCAGCAGCGTGGGACAGCTTAACGGCTACACCTTC. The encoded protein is CASSVGQLNGYTF.

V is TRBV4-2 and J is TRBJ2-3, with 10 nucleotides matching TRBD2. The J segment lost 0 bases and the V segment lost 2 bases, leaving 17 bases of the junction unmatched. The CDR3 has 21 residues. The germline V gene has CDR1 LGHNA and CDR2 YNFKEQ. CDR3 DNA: TGTGCCAGCAGCCAATATAAGTGGCCTAGCGGGGGCCGCTCCAGCACAGATACGCAGTATTTT. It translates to CASSQYKWPSGGRSSTDTQYF.

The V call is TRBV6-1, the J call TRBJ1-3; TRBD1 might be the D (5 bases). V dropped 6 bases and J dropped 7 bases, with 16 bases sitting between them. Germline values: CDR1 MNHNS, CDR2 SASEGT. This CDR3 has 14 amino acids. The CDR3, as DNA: TGTGCCAGCAGAACTAAGGGGCGGTGGAACACCATATATTTT. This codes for CASRTKGRWNTIYF.

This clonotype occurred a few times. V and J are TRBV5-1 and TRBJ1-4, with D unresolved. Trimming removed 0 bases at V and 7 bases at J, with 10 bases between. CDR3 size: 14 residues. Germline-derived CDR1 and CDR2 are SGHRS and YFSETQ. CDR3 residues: CASSLVVGGEKLFF. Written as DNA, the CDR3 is TGCGCCAGCAGCTTGGTAGTCGGCGGTGAAAAACTGTTTTTT.

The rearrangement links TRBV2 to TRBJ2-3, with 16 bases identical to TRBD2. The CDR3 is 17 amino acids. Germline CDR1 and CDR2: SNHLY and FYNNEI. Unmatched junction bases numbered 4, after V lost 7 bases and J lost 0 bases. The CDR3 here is CASKGTSGGASTDTQYF. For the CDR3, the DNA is TGTGCCAGCAAAGGGACTAGCGGGGGGGCCAGCACAGATACGCAGTATTTT.

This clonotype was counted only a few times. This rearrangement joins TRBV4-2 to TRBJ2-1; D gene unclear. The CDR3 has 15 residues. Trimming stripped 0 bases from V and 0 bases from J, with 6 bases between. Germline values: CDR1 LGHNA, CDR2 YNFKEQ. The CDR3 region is CASSQDGGSYNEQFF. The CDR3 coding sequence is TGTGCCAGCAGCCAAGATGGCGGCTCCTACAATGAGCAGTTCTTC.

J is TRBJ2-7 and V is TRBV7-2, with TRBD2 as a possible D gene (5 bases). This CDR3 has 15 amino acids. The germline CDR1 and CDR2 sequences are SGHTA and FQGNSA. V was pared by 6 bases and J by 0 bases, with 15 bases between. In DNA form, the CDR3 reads TGTGCCAGCAGAAGAGGGAGCCAGATCTCCTACGAGCAGTACTTC. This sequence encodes CASRRGSQISYEQYF.

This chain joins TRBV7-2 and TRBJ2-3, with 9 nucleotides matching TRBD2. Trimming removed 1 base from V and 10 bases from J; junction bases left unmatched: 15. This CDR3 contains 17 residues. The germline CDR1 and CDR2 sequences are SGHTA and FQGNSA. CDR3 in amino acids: CASSLGLAGGEPLSQYF. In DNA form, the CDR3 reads TGTGCCAGCAGCTTAGGATTGGCGGGAGGGGAGCCGCTGTCGCAGTATTTT.

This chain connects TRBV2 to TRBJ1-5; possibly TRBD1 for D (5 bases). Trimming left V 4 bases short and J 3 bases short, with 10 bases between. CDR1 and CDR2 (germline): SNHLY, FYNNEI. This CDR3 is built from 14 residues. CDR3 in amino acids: CASSVDSHNQPQHF. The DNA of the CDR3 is TGTGCCAGCAGTGTTGACAGTCACAATCAGCCCCAGCATTTT.

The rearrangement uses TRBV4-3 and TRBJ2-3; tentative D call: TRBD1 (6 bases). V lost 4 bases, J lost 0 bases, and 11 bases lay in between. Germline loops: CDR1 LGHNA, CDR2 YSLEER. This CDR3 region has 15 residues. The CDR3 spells CASSPRDTSTDTQYF. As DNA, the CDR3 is TGCGCCAGCAGCCCCCGGGACACTAGCACAGATACGCAGTATTTT.